This TCR beta chain emerged from a study of memory CD4+ T cells and cytomegalovirus serostatus. About the research overall: Of the healthy Belgian adults, 8 to 10 were CMV seropositive and about 24 seronegative.

V lost 8 bases, J lost 15 bases, and 20 bases lay in between. The CDR3 has 12 residues. CDR1 SNHLY and CDR2 FYNNEI come from the germline V gene. TCRdb's table, derived via immunoSEQ multiplex PCR, lists solely in-frame clones and lacks some. The table lists nearly 60,000 clones, about 81% of them singletons, with around 1.1% in the top ten. Single viable CD3+CD4+CD8-CD45RO+ cells were sorted as the memory CD4+ T cells. The chain has TRBV2 and TRBJ2-4; possible D gene TRBD1, 5 bases. The sample comprised memory CD4+ T cells from blood. This clonotype was sampled from an adult in good health and CMV-seronegative. This CDR3 is CASENSDNPPYF. CDR3 nucleotide sequence: TGTGCCAGCGAAAATTCGGACAATCCCCCGTACTTC.